This T cell receptor beta chain was identified in a study of shared clonotypes between healthy human individuals. Turning to the study itself: Per-donor plates numbered three CD4 naive, three CD4 memory, two CD8 naive and one CD8 memory.

Sequenced by immunoSEQ multiplex PCR; TCRdb stores in-frame clones only, minus some. The profile shows some 980,000 clones, around three quarters of them singletons. The donors were adults (healthy and HIV-negative) with no recent acute infections or vaccinations. Sequencing input: memory CD4+ T cells sorted from blood. The sample's subset: CD45RA-negative fraction. This clonotype was obtained from a man aged 18 to 35 in good health.

CDR3 DNA sequence: TGTGCCACCAGCAGAGAGAGGGTGGGGGTGAGAGGTGAGCAGTACTTC. It specifies CATSRERVGVRGEQYF. This chain joins TRBV15 and TRBJ2-7, with D perhaps matching TRBD1 or TRBD2 (5 bases each). The CDR3 is 16 residues long. Germline V gene sequence: CDR1 LNHNV, CDR2 YYDKDF (reference sequence). V lost 0 bases and J lost 7, with 19 bases in between.